This record looks at one T cell receptor beta chain sequence and its context. The data were produced by immunoSEQ multiplex PCR, yet TCRdb's version contains in-frame clones alone and is incomplete. The sample consists of some 100,000 clones, about nine tenths of them appearing once. Trimming stripped 4 bases from V and 0 bases from J, with 11 bases between. Germline V gene sequence: CDR1 SGDLS, CDR2 YYNGEE. The CDR3 contains 15 residues. The data stem from a study of blood T cell repertoires in COVID-19. This chain links TRBV9 with TRBJ1-5; possibly TRBD1 for D (5 bases). Sequenced input: peripheral blood. The clonotype originates from a man between 50 and 59 years old with acute or convalescent COVID-19. For the CDR3, the DNA is TGTGCCAGCAGCCAAACGGGGGGTAGCAATCAGCCCCAGCATTTT. It translates to CASSQTGGSNQPQHF.